The T cell receptor (beta chain) described here comes from a study of T-cell memory formation after mild COVID-19. The study, taken as a whole, reports: A balance of CD4 and CD8 characterized clones contracting day 15 to 85, whereas later expanders leaned CD4+.

Details on this clonotype: Its antigen is unidentified.

Researchers used 5'RACE with constant-segment primers to make TCR alpha and TCR beta cDNA libraries that carry sample barcodes and UMIs. TCRdb ran MiXCR on the 5' RACE reads and lists one entry per CDR3 protein. Among almost 550,000 distinct CDR3 sequences listed, over 20% were seen once. This TCR came from an adult woman who had mild COVID-19 (a few samples of this study predate the infection). Cell type and time point are not known. The sample taken for sequencing was PBMCs or a T cell subset sorted from them (not recorded which).

DNA of the CDR3: TGCGCCAGCAGCTTGAACCTTCCTAGCACAGATACGCAGTATTTT. The encoded protein is CASSLNLPSTDTQYF. The chain has TRBV5-1 and TRBJ2-3; D is unresolved. V lost 1 base to trimming and J lost 0 bases, with 9 bases between them. Germline V gene lookup returns CDR1 SGHRS and CDR2 YFSETQ. This CDR3 has 15 amino acids.